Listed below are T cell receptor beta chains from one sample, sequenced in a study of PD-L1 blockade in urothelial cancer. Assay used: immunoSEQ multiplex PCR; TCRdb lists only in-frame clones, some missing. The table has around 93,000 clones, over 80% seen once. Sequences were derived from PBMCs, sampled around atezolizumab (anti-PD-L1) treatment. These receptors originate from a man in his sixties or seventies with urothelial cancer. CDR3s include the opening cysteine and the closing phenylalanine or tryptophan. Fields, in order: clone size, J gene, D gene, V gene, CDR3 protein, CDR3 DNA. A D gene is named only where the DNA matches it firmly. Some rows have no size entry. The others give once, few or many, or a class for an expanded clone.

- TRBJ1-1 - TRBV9 CASSVGPAVFDSGEAFF TGTGCCAGCAGCGTAGGGCCCGCGGTTTTTGACAGCGGGGAAGCTTTCTTT
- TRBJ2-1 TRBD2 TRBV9 CASSLAGKEDEQFF TGTGCCAGCAGCTTAGCGGGAAAGGAAGATGAGCAGTTCTTC
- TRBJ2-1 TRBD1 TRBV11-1 CASSFPWRGTGYHNEQFF TGTGCCAGCAGCTTCCCCTGGCGGGGGACAGGGTATCACAATGAGCAGTTCTTC
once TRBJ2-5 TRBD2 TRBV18 CASSPRAGGGTSETQYF TGTGCCAGCTCACCTCGAGCGGGAGGGGGTACCTCGGAGACCCAGTACTTC
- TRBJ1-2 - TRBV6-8 CARGGAGIGSNYGYTF TGTGCCAGAGGTGGGGCAGGGATCGGGTCTAACTATGGCTACACCTTC
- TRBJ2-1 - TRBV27 CASSFGGPYNEQFF TGTGCCAGCAGTTTCGGAGGACCGTACAATGAGCAGTTCTTC
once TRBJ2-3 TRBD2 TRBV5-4 CASSLGGEGTDTQYF TGTGCCAGCAGCTTGGGCGGGGAGGGGACAGATACGCAGTATTTT
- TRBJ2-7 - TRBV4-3 CASSQEIVGSSGEQYF TGCGCCAGCAGCCAAGAAATAGTAGGCTCCAGCGGCGAGCAGTACTTC
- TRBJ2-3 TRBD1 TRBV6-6 CASSSPGQGADTQYF TGTGCCAGCAGCTCACCAGGACAGGGCGCAGATACGCAGTATTTT
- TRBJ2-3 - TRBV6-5 CASSPTPYGTDTQYF TGTGCCAGCAGTCCTACACCCTACGGGACAGATACGCAGTATTTT
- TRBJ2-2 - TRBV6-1 CASSETGWTGELFF TGTGCCAGCAGTGAAACAGGATGGACCGGGGAGCTGTTTTTT
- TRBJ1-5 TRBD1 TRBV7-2 CASSLVGAGGSNQPQHF TGTGCCAGCAGCTTAGTGGGGGCAGGGGGAAGCAATCAGCCCCAGCATTTT
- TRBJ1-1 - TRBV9 CASRTTGGVYTEAFF TGTGCCAGCAGGACAACCGGGGGGGTTTACACTGAAGCTTTCTTT
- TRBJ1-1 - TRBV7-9 CASSLGYRDTEAFF TGTGCCAGCAGCTTAGGGTACAGGGACACTGAAGCTTTCTTT
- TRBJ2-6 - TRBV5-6 CASSRRGLGANVLTF TGTGCCAGCAGTAGGCGGGGGCTTGGGGCCAACGTCCTGACTTTC
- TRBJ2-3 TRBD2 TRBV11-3 CASSRGSSGTSTDTQYF TGTGCCAGCAGCCGTGGGAGTAGCGGGACTAGCACAGATACGCAGTATTTT
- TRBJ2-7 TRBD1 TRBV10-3 CAISTPGDRDYEQYF TGTGCCATCAGCACCCCGGGTGACAGGGACTACGAGCAGTACTTC
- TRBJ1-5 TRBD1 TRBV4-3 CASSQAPGGNQPQHF TGCGCCAGCAGCCAAGCCCCAGGGGGTAATCAGCCCCAGCATTTT
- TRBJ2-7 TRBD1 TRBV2 CASSATGGSYEQYF TGTGCCAGCAGTGCGACAGGGGGCTCCTACGAGCAGTACTTC
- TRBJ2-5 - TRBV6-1 CASSAPGGRETQYF TGTGCCAGCAGTGCCCCAGGGGGGAGGGAGACCCAGTACTTC
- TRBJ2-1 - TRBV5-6 CASSLGLSSYNEQFF TGTGCCAGCAGCTTGGGACTGAGCTCCTACAATGAGCAGTTCTTC
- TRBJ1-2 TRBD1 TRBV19 CASRQGINYGYTF TGTGCCAGTCGACAGGGGATTAACTATGGCTACACCTTC
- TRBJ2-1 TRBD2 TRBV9 CASSVVAGGVNEQFF TGTGCCAGCAGCGTAGTTGCGGGAGGGGTGAATGAGCAGTTCTTC
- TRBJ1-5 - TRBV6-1 CASGQVGNQPQHF TGTGCCAGCGGACAAGTGGGCAATCAGCCCCAGCATTTT
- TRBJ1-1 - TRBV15 CATSSFTDGTEAFF TGTGCCACCAGCAGCTTTACAGATGGCACTGAAGCTTTCTTT
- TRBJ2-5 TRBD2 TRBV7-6 CASSLGSSGGQETQYF TGTGCCAGCAGCTTAGGGTCCAGCGGGGGGCAAGAGACCCAGTACTTC
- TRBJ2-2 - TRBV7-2 CASSLASRNTGELFF TGTGCCAGCAGCTTAGCTAGCCGGAACACCGGGGAGCTGTTTTTT
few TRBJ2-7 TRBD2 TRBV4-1 CASSQETSVYEQYF TGCGCCAGCAGCCAGGAGACTAGCGTCTACGAGCAGTACTTC
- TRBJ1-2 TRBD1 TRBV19 CASSMYSNRGSYGYTF TGTGCCAGTAGTATGTATAGCAACAGGGGGTCTTATGGCTACACCTTC
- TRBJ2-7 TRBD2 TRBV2 CASRRAGDSYEQYF TGTGCCAGCAGAAGGGCGGGGGACTCCTACGAGCAGTACTTC
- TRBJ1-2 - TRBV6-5 CASSYQGGSAYGYTF TGTGCCAGCAGTTACCAGGGAGGTTCGGCCTATGGCTACACCTTC
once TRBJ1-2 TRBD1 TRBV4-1 CASSQTGQGDLYGYTF TGCGCCAGCAGCCAAACGGGACAGGGGGACCTCTATGGCTACACCTTC
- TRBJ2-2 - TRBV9 CASSVATELNTGELFF TGTGCCAGCAGCGTAGCTACGGAGCTGAACACCGGGGAGCTGTTTTTT
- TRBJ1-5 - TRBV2 CASSRDEGQPQHF TGTGCCAGCAGTAGGGATGAGGGTCAGCCCCAGCATTTT
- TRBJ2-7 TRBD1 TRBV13 CASSLWAFGTGDSVEQYF TGTGCCAGCAGCTTATGGGCCTTCGGGACAGGGGATTCGGTCGAGCAGTACTTC
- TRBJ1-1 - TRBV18 CASSSSGDTEAFF TGTGCCAGCTCATCCTCAGGGGACACTGAAGCTTTCTTT
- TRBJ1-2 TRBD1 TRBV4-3 CASSHSTGEGNYGYTF TGCGCCAGCAGCCACTCGACAGGGGAGGGTAACTATGGCTACACCTTC
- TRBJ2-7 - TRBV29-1 CSVEVEGLSYEQYF TGCAGCGTTGAAGTTGAAGGACTAAGCTACGAGCAGTACTTC
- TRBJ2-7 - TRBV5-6 CASSLSGAYEQYF TGTGCCAGCAGCTTATCAGGGGCCTACGAGCAGTACTTC
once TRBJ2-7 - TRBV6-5 CASTPPGTYEQYF TGTGCCAGCACTCCCCCCGGGACCTACGAGCAGTACTTC
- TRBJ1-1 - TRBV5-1 CASTLESQGEAFF TGCGCCAGCACCTTGGAGTCCCAGGGTGAAGCTTTCTTT
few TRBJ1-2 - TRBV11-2 CASSYQTGLNGYTF TGTGCCAGCAGCTATCAAACAGGATTAAATGGCTACACCTTC
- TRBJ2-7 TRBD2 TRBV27 CASSISGIYEQYF TGTGCCAGCAGTATCAGCGGGATATACGAGCAGTACTTC
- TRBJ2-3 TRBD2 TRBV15 CATSRDRLAGGDTQYF TGTGCCACCAGCAGAGATAGACTAGCGGGGGGGGATACGCAGTATTTT
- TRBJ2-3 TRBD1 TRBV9 CASSVLPRGREDTQYF TGTGCCAGCAGCGTACTCCCCAGGGGGCGTGAGGATACGCAGTATTTT
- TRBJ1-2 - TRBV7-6 CASSFGGRRFHYGYTF TGTGCCAGCAGCTTTGGGGGCAGAAGATTTCACTATGGCTACACCTTC
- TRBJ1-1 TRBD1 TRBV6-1 CASSRGQGDLSEAFF TGTGCCAGCAGTAGGGGACAGGGTGATTTATCTGAAGCTTTCTTT
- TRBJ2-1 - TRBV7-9 CASSFLGRPPGEQFF TGTGCCAGCAGCTTTCTGGGGCGACCTCCTGGTGAGCAGTTCTTC
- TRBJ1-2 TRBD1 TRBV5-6 CASRAGTEPTNYGYTF TGTGCCAGCCGGGCGGGGACAGAACCGACGAACTATGGCTACACCTTC
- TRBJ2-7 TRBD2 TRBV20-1 CSAAGDEQYF TGCAGTGCCGCGGGGGACGAGCAGTACTTC
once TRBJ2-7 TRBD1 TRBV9 CASSVEQGGYEQYF TGTGCCAGCAGCGTAGAACAGGGGGGCTACGAGCAGTACTTC
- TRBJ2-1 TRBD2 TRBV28 CASTKRLAGAGAYNEQFF TGTGCCAGCACTAAGAGGCTAGCGGGAGCGGGGGCCTACAATGAGCAGTTCTTC
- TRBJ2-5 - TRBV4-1 CASSLSREETQYF TGCGCCAGCAGCCTCTCCAGGGAAGAGACCCAGTACTTC